These 8 T cell receptor beta chains originate from one sample sequenced in a study of blood T cell repertoires in COVID-19. Sequencing was performed with immunoSEQ multiplex PCR; in TCRdb, only in-frame clones are kept and a portion is missing. Among 45,000 to 60,000 clones listed, 65% to 85% were seen once. Sequences were obtained from peripheral blood. These TCRs come from a man aged 50-60 years with acute or convalescent COVID-19.

This clone has a handful of counts. V and J are TRBV4-1 and TRBJ1-2; unclear D gene. The CDR3 sequence is 16 residues long. Trimming took off 1 base at V and 8 bases at J, with 20 bases between the two ends. Per the germline V gene, CDR1 is MGHRA and CDR2 is YSYEKL. CDR3 DNA: TGCGCCAGCAGCCAAGTAAAAGGAGGAGGATCGAGGGGCTACACCTTC. The encoded protein is CASSQVKGGGSRGYTF.

This rearrangement joins TRBV6-2 or TRBV6-3 to TRBJ2-7, with D perhaps TRBD2 (5 bases). Trimming pared 4 bases from V and 4 bases from J, leaving 8 bases between. CDR1 is MNHEY and CDR2 is SVGEGT in the germline V gene. The CDR3 loop spans 12 amino acids. As DNA, the CDR3 is TGTGCCAGCAGTTCCACTAGTTACGAGCAGTACTTC. This gives the protein CASSSTSYEQYF.

The chain recombines TRBV5-8 with TRBJ2-5; TRBD2 matches at 9 bases. The CDR3 loop spans 15 amino acids. Germline loops: CDR1 SGHTS, CDR2 YDEGEE. Unmatched junction bases numbered 9, after V lost 4 bases and J lost 5 bases. CDR3 protein: CASSPERGAWETQYF. The CDR3 DNA is TGTGCCAGCAGCCCAGAGCGGGGGGCCTGGGAGACCCAGTACTTC.

The chain is built from TRBV6-1 and TRBJ1-4, with a weak D call TRBD1 (6 bases). Germline loops: CDR1 MNHNS, CDR2 SASEGT. V gave up 2 bases and J gave up 8 bases, with 15 bases separating them. The CDR3 sequence is 15 residues long. CDR3 sequence: CASSEFTGLGEKLFF. CDR3 coding DNA: TGTGCCAGCAGTGAATTCACAGGGTTGGGGGAAAAACTGTTTTTT.

The chain combines TRBV4-1 with TRBJ2-7; 9 nucleotides line up with TRBD2. The V gene's germline CDR1 is MGHRA and CDR2 YSYEKL. V lost 1 base to trimming and J lost 4 bases; unmatched junction nucleotides: 5. The CDR3 has 15 residues. In nucleotides, the CDR3 is TGCGCCAGCAGCCAAGTGCTAGCGGGGACATACGAGCAGTACTTC. Residues: CASSQVLAGTYEQYF.

V is TRBV7-9 and J is TRBJ1-2; 7 nucleotides agree with TRBD1. The germline V gene encodes CDR1 SEHNR and CDR2 FQNEAQ (reference sequence). The CDR3 totals 14 residues. V shed 5 bases and J 0 bases; nucleotides not matched to a gene: 3. The CDR3 DNA reads as TGTGCCAGCAGCAAACAGGGGCCTAACTATGGCTACACCTTC. Encoded protein: CASSKQGPNYGYTF.

The chain uses TRBV2 and TRBJ1-5, with 11 bases aligning to TRBD1. Germline values: CDR1 SNHLY, CDR2 FYNNEI. This CDR3 is built from 15 residues. V was clipped by 6 bases and J by 6 bases; unmatched bases: 7. This chain's CDR3 is CASRAGTGGTQPQHF. In DNA, the CDR3 is TGTGCCAGCAGGGCCGGGACAGGGGGTACTCAGCCCCAGCATTTT.

The chain uses TRBV11-2 and TRBJ1-4; weak D call: TRBD1 (5 bases). V was pared by 0 bases and J by 10 bases, with 15 bases between. From germline, CDR1 is SGHAT and CDR2 FQNNGV. The CDR3 runs 15 residues. The CDR3 spells CASSLDGGTRPKLFF. DNA of the CDR3: TGTGCCAGCAGCTTAGATGGGGGGACCCGTCCAAAACTGTTTTTT.